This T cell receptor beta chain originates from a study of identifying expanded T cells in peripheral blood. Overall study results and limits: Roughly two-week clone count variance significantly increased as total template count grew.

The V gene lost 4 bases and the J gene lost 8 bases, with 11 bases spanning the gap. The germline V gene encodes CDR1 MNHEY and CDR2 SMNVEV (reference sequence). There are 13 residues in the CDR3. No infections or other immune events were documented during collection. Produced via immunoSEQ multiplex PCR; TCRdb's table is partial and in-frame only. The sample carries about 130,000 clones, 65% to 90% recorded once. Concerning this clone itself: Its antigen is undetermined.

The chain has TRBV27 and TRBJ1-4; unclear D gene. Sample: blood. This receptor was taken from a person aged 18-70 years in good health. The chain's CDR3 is CASSWTHREKLFF. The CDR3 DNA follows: TGTGCCAGCAGTTGGACCCATCGGGAAAAACTGTTTTTT. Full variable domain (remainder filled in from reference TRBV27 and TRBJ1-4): EAQVTQNPRYLITVTGKKLTVTCSQNMNHEYMSWYRQDPGLGLRQIYYSMNVEVTDKGDVPEGYKVSRKEKRNFPLILESPSPNQTSLYFCASSWTHREKLFFGSGTQLSVL.